This TCR beta chain was recovered during a study of shared clonotypes between healthy human individuals. Generated by immunoSEQ multiplex PCR, the TCRdb table keeps only in-frame clones and is missing some. The table has over a million clones, roughly 70% seen once. The specimen sequenced was memory CD4+ T cells sorted from blood. The subset was: CD45RA-negative fraction. The source of this sequence is a man aged 18 to 35 in good health.

The CDR3 coding sequence is TGTGCCAGCAGCTTGGCCGGGTCAGGCATTTCACCCCTCCACTTT. As protein: CASSLAGSGISPLHF. The chain employs TRBV5-4 and TRBJ1-6, with D hard to call. Trimming left V 0 bases short and J 9 bases short, with 13 bases between. Germline V gene lookup returns CDR1 SGHNT and CDR2 YYREEE (reference sequence). The CDR3 totals 15 residues.